This T cell receptor beta chain was found in a study of blood T cell repertoires in COVID-19. This clone was recorded once. CDR1 is SGHRS, CDR2 YFSETQ, per germline. Trimming took 1 base from V and 4 from J, leaving 15 bases between them. CDR3 length equals 15 residues. Study processing details: For nucleated cells, counts were estimated from reference gene primer amplification. TCRdb's copy holds only in-frame clones and misses some; the assay was immunoSEQ multiplex PCR. Clonal size and the V and J genes are those of that table, whereas D and trimming came from the DNA. Seen here are fewer than 150,000 clones, more than 60% observed once, and the top ten hold about 2.1%.

Sequencing was performed on peripheral blood. This clonotype was obtained from a man between 65 and 85 years old with acute or convalescent COVID-19. The chain joins TRBV5-1 to TRBJ2-7, with a weak D call TRBD2 (6 bases). This chain's CDR3 is CASSLIGGRIYEQYF. The CDR3 nucleotides are TGCGCCAGCAGCTTGATTGGGGGGAGAATTTACGAGCAGTACTTC.